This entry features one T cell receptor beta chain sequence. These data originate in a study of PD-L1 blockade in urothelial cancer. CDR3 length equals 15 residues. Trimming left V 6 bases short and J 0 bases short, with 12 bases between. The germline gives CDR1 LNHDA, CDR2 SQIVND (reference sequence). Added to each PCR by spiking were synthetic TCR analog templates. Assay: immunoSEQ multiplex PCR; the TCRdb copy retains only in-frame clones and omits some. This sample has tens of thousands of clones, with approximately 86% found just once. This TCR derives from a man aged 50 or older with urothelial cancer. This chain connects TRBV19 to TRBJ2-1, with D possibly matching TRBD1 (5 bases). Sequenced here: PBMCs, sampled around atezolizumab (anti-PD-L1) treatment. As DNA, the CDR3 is TGTGCCAGTAGCCCAGACAGAAGCTCCTACAATGAGCAGTTCTTC. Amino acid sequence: CASSPDRSSYNEQFF.